The 27 T cell receptor beta chains presented below share a single source sample, sequenced in a study of shared clonotypes between healthy human individuals. Profiling relied on immunoSEQ multiplex PCR, and the TCRdb table lists in-frame clones only, not all of them. The sample shows about 2 million clones, around 96% of them seen only once. CD45RO-negative CD8 cells positively selected for CCR7 made up the naive population, which excluded terminally differentiated effector memory CD45RA+ cells. Sequenced input: naive CD8+ T cells sorted from blood. Receptors originate from a man aged 18 to 29 in good health.

A word on this clone: Different DNA sequences within this sample yield the same CDR3. V gene TRBV15 combines with J gene TRBJ2-5; maybe TRBD2 (5 bases). CDR3 length: 13 amino acids. Germline loops: CDR1 LNHNV, CDR2 YYDKDF (reference sequence). V lost 4 bases to trimming and J lost 2 bases, with 8 bases between them. The CDR3 sequence is CATSTGVQETQYF. CDR3 bases: TGTGCCACCAGCACCGGGGTTCAAGAGACCCAGTACTTC.

The chain couples TRBV7-9 to TRBJ2-1; 8 positions match TRBD1. CDR1 and CDR2 (germline): SEHNR, FQNEAQ (reference sequence). This CDR3 is 16 amino acids long. V lost 4 bases and J lost 4; bases outside the gene matches: 9. CDR3 nucleotides: TGTGCCAGCAGCTCTGACAGGGGAATACTATACAATGAGCAGTTCTTC. Its translation: CASSSDRGILYNEQFF.

The V and J genes are TRBV4-3 and TRBJ2-7, with TRBD2 matching 9 bases. V lost 5 bases to trimming and J lost 0 bases; unmatched junction nucleotides: 5. The CDR3 length is 15 residues. Germline CDR1 and CDR2: LGHNA and YSLEER. CDR3 coding DNA: TGCGCCAGCAGCTCTAAGCGGGAGGACTCCTACGAGCAGTACTTC. This sequence encodes CASSSKREDSYEQYF.

The chain combines TRBV29-1 with TRBJ2-7, with TRBD2 identical over 10 bases. V lost 2 bases and J lost 0; bases outside the gene matches: 7. Germline V gives CDR1 SQVTM, CDR2 ANQGSEA. The CDR3 loop spans 16 amino acids. The CDR3 nucleotides are TGCAGCGTTGAACACCCTACTAGCGGGGCCTCCTACGAGCAGTACTTC. It specifies CSVEHPTSGASYEQYF.

This chain uses TRBV27 with TRBJ2-7; no definite D call. Germline V gene sequence: CDR1 MNHEY, CDR2 SMNVEV (reference sequence). The CDR3 is 15 amino acids. V was trimmed by 6 bases and J by 3 bases, leaving 18 bases between them. CDR3 in DNA: TGTGCCAGCAGAAATGGCTGGGGTCCCGACTACGAGCAGTACTTC. Its translation is CASRNGWGPDYEQYF.

As DNA, the CDR3 is TGTGCCGCCCGGGGGGTCTCCTACGAGCAGTACTTC. This translates into CAARGVSYEQYF. V and J are TRBV6-1 and TRBJ2-7; the match to TRBD2 covers 7 bases. J lost 0 bases, V lost 11 bases, and 4 bases had no gene match. The CDR3 sequence is 12 residues long. Germline V lookup: CDR1 MNHNS, CDR2 SASEGT.

With respect to this clone: The junction differs from germline at one of its ends, possibly a read error. The chain couples TRBV7-9 to TRBJ1-4; 7 bases agree with TRBD1. The CDR3 runs 14 residues. From germline, CDR1 is SEHNR and CDR2 FQNEAQ (reference sequence). The CDR3 DNA follows: TGTGCCAGCAGCGACAGGGCCGTCTCCGAAAAACTGTCTTTT. Encoded protein: CASSDRAVSEKLSF.

The V gene is TRBV4-1, the J gene TRBJ2-3; possibly TRBD2 for D (6 bases). Germline V CDR1 and CDR2: MGHRA, YSYEKL. V dropped 4 bases and J dropped 4 bases, with 12 bases sitting between them. CDR3 length: 14 residues. The CDR3 loop is CASSPGGGADTQYF. The CDR3 DNA reads TGCGCCAGCAGCCCTGGGGGAGGTGCAGATACGCAGTATTTT.

This clone was picked up one time. V gene TRBV30 combines with J gene TRBJ1-2; D not certain. Deletions cut 0 bases from V and 6 bases from J, with 8 bases between. This CDR3 is 12 amino acids long. Germline V lookup: CDR1 GTSNPN, CDR2 SVGIG (reference sequence). CDR3 loop: CAWSVVLDGYTF. Written as DNA, the CDR3 is TGTGCCTGGAGTGTCGTTCTGGATGGCTACACCTTC.

Worth noting for this clone: The same CDR3 can be traced to other DNA sequences in this sample. V usage is TRBV19 and J usage is TRBJ2-7, with a possible D match to TRBD1 (6 bases). V was shortened by 3 bases and J by 2 bases, with 8 bases between the two germline ends. The V gene's germline CDR1 is LNHDA and CDR2 SQIVND (reference sequence). This CDR3 region has 13 residues. Written as DNA, the CDR3 is TGTGCCAGTAGTATTACAGGGACCTACGAGCAGTACTTC. Amino acids: CASSITGTYEQYF.

The chain uses TRBV28 and TRBJ2-1; tentative D call: TRBD1 (6 bases). Germline CDR1 and CDR2: MDHEN and SYDVKM. CDR3 length: 17 amino acids. Trimming left V 3 bases short and J 1 base short, with 16 bases between. The CDR3 DNA sequence: TGTGCCAGCAGTTTCGGAATTGGTAGGGGGTCCTACAATGAGCAGTTCTTC. This sequence encodes CASSFGIGRGSYNEQFF. Filled out from reference TRBV28 and TRBJ2-1, the complete variable domain reads DVKVTQSSRYLVKRTGEKVFLECVQDMDHENMFWYRQDPGLGLRLIYFSYDVKMKEKGDIPEGYSVSREKKERFSLILESASTNQTSMYLCASSFGIGRGSYNEQFFGPGTRLTVL.

The chain is built from TRBV27 and TRBJ2-7, with D tentatively TRBD1 (5 bases). The germline V and J ends were trimmed by 7 bases and 5 bases, with 12 bases remaining between them. The CDR3 is made up of 12 amino acids. Germline CDR1 is MNHEY and CDR2 is SMNVEV (reference sequence). This chain's CDR3 is CASKTQGNEQYF. In nucleotides, the CDR3 is TGTGCCAGCAAGACTCAGGGAAACGAGCAGTACTTC.

V usage is TRBV5-1 and J usage is TRBJ1-1; D not certain. The ends were cut back, 1 base at V and 5 bases at J, with 12 bases in the middle. The CDR3 runs to 14 residues. Germline lookup yields CDR1 SGHRS and CDR2 YFSETQ. CDR3 DNA: TGCGCCAGCAGCTTGAGCTCTGTAGGGACTGAAGCTTTCTTT. Its translation: CASSLSSVGTEAFF.

This chain uses TRBV2 with TRBJ2-6; D may be TRBD2 (6 bases). The CDR3 is 16 amino acids. V was clipped by 11 bases and J by 0 bases, with 17 bases between them. From germline, CDR1 is SNHLY and CDR2 FYNNEI. The CDR3 DNA sequence: TGTGCCGGATCCCGGGACTCAAACTCTGGGGCCAACGTCCTGACTTTC. Residues: CAGSRDSNSGANVLTF. The full variable domain, completed using reference TRBV2 and TRBJ2-6, is EPEVTQTPSHQVTQMGQEVILRCVPISNHLYFYWYRQILGQKVEFLVSFYNNEISEKSEIFDDQFSVERPDGSNFTLKIRSTKLEDSAMYFCAGSRDSNSGANVLTFGAGSRLTVL.

The genes are TRBV9 and TRBJ2-7, with D uncertain. Germline V lookup: CDR1 SGDLS, CDR2 YYNGEE. This CDR3 region has 14 residues. The V end was cut by 4 bases, the J end by 2 bases, with 13 bases between. The CDR3 region has the DNA TGTGCCAGCAGCTCGGGCCGGGCGGCCTACGAGCAGTACTTC. It codes for CASSSGRAAYEQYF.

The chain employs TRBV14 and TRBJ2-7; 9 positions agree with TRBD2. Germline V gives CDR1 SGHDN, CDR2 FVKESK. V lost 2 bases, J lost 6 bases, and 5 bases stayed unmatched. CDR3 length: 14 residues. CDR3: CASSQFSTSGEQYF. CDR3 in DNA: TGTGCCAGCAGCCAATTTTCGACTAGCGGCGAGCAGTACTTC.

The rearrangement links TRBV7-6 to TRBJ1-1; D may be TRBD1 (5 bases). V dropped 5 bases and J dropped 3 bases, with 19 bases sitting between them. Germline assignment: CDR1 SGHVS and CDR2 FNYEAQ. The CDR3 consists of 16 residues. The CDR3 region is CASSLGRDGGDTEAFF. CDR3 DNA: TGTGCCAGCAGCCTAGGTCGTGACGGGGGAGACACTGAAGCTTTCTTT.

Comments on this clone: Mismatch with germline at one junction end may stem from a read error. Here the CDR3 DNA reads TGCACCACTGGCAGGCTCGATCAGCCCCAGCATTTT. This codes for CTTGRLDQPQHF. J is TRBJ1-5 and V is TRBV27, with no clear D. Germline V gives CDR1 MNHEY, CDR2 SMNVEV (reference sequence). The CDR3 sequence is 12 residues long.

This sequence joins TRBV6-6 and TRBJ1-1; 9 nucleotides line up with TRBD1. CDR1 is MNHNY, CDR2 SVGAGI, per germline (reference sequence). After removal of 5 bases from V and 4 bases from J, the junction contained 5 bases not matched to a gene. The CDR3 extends over 14 amino acids. Here the CDR3 DNA reads TGTGCCAGCAGTCAGACAGGGGGAGGCACTGAAGCTTTCTTT. Translation gives CASSQTGGGTEAFF.

CDR3 in amino acids: CATSGTGQQINSPLHF. The CDR3 nucleotides are TGTGCCACCAGCGGGACAGGCCAACAAATTAATTCACCCCTCCACTTT. The J gene is TRBJ1-6, the V gene TRBV15; 8 bases are a match to TRBD1. Germline values: CDR1 LNHNV, CDR2 YYDKDF (reference sequence). The J segment lost 6 bases and the V segment lost 5 bases, leaving 9 bases of the junction unmatched. The CDR3 contains 16 residues.

V and J are TRBV6-5 and TRBJ2-2; the D gene is possibly TRBD2 (5 bases). Trimming stripped 2 bases from V and 1 base from J, with 11 bases between. The CDR3 contains 16 residues. Germline CDR1 reads MNHEY; CDR2 reads SVGAGI. CDR3 loop: CASSYGELLNTGELFF. The CDR3 region has the DNA TGTGCCAGCAGTTACGGGGAGCTCTTGAACACCGGGGAGCTGTTTTTT.

A single count supports this clone. The chain recombines TRBV5-1 with TRBJ2-1; D is ambiguous. V was clipped by 0 bases and J by 9 bases, with 10 bases between them. The V gene's germline CDR1 is SGHRS and CDR2 YFSETQ. The CDR3 runs 13 residues. CDR3 residues: CASSLGQASEQFF. The CDR3 DNA reads as TGCGCCAGCAGCTTGGGCCAAGCTAGTGAGCAGTTCTTC. The whole variable domain, remainder taken from reference TRBV5-1 and TRBJ2-1, is KAGVTQTPRYLIKTRGQQVTLSCSPISGHRSVSWYQQTPGQGLQFLFEYFSETQRNKGNFPGRFSGRQFSNSRSEMNVSTLELGDSALYLCASSLGQASEQFFGPGTRLTVL.

CDR3 sequence (DNA): TGTGCCAGCAGTTTTAGCGCATACAATGAGCAGTTCTTC. As protein: CASSFSAYNEQFF. V and J are TRBV25-1 and TRBJ2-1, with TRBD2 as a possible D gene (5 bases). Trimming cost V 5 bases and J 4 bases, with 9 bases left between them. The CDR3 has 13 residues. CDR1 is MGHDK, CDR2 SYGVNS, per germline.

Notes on this clone: One end of the junction fails to match germline, which may point to a read error. The chain joins TRBV7-7 to TRBJ2-5; tentatively, D is TRBD2 (6 bases). Germline assignment: CDR1 SSHAT and CDR2 FNYEAQ (reference sequence). The CDR3 runs 16 residues. The CDR3 here is CASSLGVAEGQETQYF. The DNA of the CDR3 is TGTGCTAGCAGCTTAGGTGTAGCGGAGGGGCAAGAGACCCAGTACTTC. Drawing the rest from reference TRBV7-7 and TRBJ2-5, the complete variable domain is GAGVSQSPRYKVTKRGQDVTLRCDPISSHATLYWYQQALGQGPEFLTYFNYEAQPDKSGLPSDRFSAERPEGSISTLTIQRTEQRDSAMYRCASSLGVAEGQETQYFGPGTRLLVL.

V and J are TRBV7-9 and TRBJ1-5; D gene ambiguous. V was trimmed by 8 bases and J by 5 bases, leaving 13 bases between them. Germline V gene data show CDR1 as SEHNR and CDR2 as FQNEAQ (reference sequence). The CDR3 is 13 residues long. CDR3 loop: CASGENDYQPQHF. CDR3 nucleotide sequence: TGTGCCAGCGGTGAAAACGACTATCAGCCCCAGCATTTT. The full variable domain, rest sourced from reference TRBV7-9 and TRBJ1-5, is DTGVSQNPRHKITKRGQNVTFRCDPISEHNRLYWYRQTLGQGPEFLTYFQNEAQLEKSRLLSDRFSAERPKGSFSTLEIQRTEQGDSAMYLCASGENDYQPQHFGDGTRLSIL.

This clone was detected only once. The chain employs TRBV10-3 and TRBJ2-4, with TRBD2 matching 10 bases. Per the germline V gene, CDR1 is ENHRY and CDR2 is SYGVKD. This CDR3 has 18 residues. J lost 5 bases, V lost 2 bases, and 12 bases had no gene match. The chain's CDR3 is CAISEGLAGEWDQNIQYF. CDR3 in DNA: TGTGCCATCAGTGAGGGGCTAGCGGGAGAGTGGGACCAAAACATTCAGTACTTC.

This clone has a single count. The chain recombines TRBV27 with TRBJ1-1, with D possibly TRBD1 on 6 matching bases. Germline V CDR1 and CDR2: MNHEY, SMNVEV (reference sequence). This CDR3 is built from 14 residues. With 3 bases removed from V and 5 bases from J, the gap between germline ends came to 13 bases. The CDR3 region is CASSFGGATTEAFF. The CDR3, as DNA: TGTGCCAGCAGTTTTGGGGGGGCTACAACTGAAGCTTTCTTT.